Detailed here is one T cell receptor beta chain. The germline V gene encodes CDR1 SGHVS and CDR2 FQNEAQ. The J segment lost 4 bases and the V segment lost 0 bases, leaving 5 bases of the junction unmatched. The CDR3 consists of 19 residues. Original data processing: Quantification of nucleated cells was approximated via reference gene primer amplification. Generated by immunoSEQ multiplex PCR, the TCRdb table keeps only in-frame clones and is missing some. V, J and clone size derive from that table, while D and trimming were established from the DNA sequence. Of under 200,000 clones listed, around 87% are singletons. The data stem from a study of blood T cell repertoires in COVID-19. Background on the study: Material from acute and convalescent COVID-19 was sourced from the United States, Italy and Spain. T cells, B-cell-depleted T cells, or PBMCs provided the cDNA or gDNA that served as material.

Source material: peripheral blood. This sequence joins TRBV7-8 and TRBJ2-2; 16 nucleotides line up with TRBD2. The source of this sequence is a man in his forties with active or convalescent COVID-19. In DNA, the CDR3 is TGTGCCAGCAGCTTAGCGGGACTAGCGGGGGGGCGCATCACCGGGGAGCTGTTTTTT. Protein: CASSLAGLAGGRITGELFF.